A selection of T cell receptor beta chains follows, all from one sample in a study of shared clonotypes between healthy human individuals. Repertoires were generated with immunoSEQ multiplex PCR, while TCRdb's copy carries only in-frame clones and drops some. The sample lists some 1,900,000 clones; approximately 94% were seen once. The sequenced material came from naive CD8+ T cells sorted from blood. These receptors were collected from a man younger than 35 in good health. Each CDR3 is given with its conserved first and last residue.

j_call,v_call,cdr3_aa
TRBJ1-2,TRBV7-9,CASSSGEYGYTF
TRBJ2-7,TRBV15,CATSRERAGSYEQYF
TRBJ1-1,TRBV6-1,CASSAWTGLTEAFF
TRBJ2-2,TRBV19,CASHPDRENTGELFF
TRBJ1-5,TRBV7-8,CASSLGGAQPQHF
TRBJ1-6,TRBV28,CASTDTSYNSPLHF
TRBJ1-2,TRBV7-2,CASSLVDRGPLDYGYTF
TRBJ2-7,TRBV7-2,CASSLIAGGSRGEQYF
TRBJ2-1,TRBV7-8,CASSLSDSGPYNEQFF
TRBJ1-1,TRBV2,CASTNLVSGVSRTEAFF
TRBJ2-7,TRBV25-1,CASSGGLAGANEQYF
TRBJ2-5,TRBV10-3,CAIGLAGESETQYF
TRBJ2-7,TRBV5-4,CASSFGRDAYEQYF
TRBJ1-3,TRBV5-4,CASTEGVNGNTIYF
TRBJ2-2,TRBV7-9,CASSPGTSAGELFF
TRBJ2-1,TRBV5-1,CASSLVNGLLNEQFF
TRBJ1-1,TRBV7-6,CASSLLDSHEAFF
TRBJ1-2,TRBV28,CASSPLDGLGYTF
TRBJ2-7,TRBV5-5,CASSLELGEQYF
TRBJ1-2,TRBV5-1,CASSLNTGTAINYGYTF
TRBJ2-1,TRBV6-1,CASSLLAGDNEQFF
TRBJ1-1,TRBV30,CAWTLGKNTEAFF
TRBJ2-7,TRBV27,CASSFFPVVRNEQYF
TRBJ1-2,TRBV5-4,CASKLAGQGNGYTF
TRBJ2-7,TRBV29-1,CSVEVASGEQYF
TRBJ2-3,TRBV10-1,CASSDGGEHRTDTQYF
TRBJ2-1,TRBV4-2,CASSPGLAGSNEQFF
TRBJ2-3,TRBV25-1,CASTPGTGYSDTQYF
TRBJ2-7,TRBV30,CASPGPHFGGNEQYF
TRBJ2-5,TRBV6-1,CASREALQGVFQETQYF
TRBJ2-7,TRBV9,CASSLGGLADYEQYF
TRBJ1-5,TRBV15,CATSRVIGINQPQHF